A selection of T cell receptor beta chains follows, all from one sample in a study of CD8 T cells in Susac syndrome. TCRdb used MiXCR to reprocess the immunoSEQ multiplex PCR reads, holding one entry per CDR3 protein. The sample yields about 140,000 distinct CDR3 sequences, around 95% seen once. The sequencing input was CD4+ T cells from PBMCs. All receptors come from a human donor with multiple sclerosis. Both conserved end residues are part of each CDR3. A D gene is named only where the DNA matches it firmly. Only part of the rows carry a size: once, few, many, or a class if the clone is expanded.

D: NA; length: 13; size: NA; J: TRBJ2-7; V: TRBV28; CDR3: CASGSGSTYEQYF; DNA: TGTGCCAGCGGTAGCGGTTCAACCTACGAGCAGTACTTC
D: NA; length: 15; size: NA; J: TRBJ2-3; V: TRBV9; CDR3: CASSVVGMSPDTQYF; DNA: TGTGCCAGCAGCGTAGTGGGGATGAGCCCAGATACGCAGTATTTT
D: NA; length: 16; size: NA; J: TRBJ2-3; V: TRBV29-1; CDR3: CSVGPLGVTIADTQYF; DNA: TGCAGCGTTGGTCCCCTGGGGGTAACAATAGCAGATACGCAGTATTTT
D: NA; length: 17; size: NA; J: TRBJ2-6; V: TRBV23-1; CDR3: CASSHPGDGAGANVLTF; DNA: TGCGCCAGCAGTCACCCGGGGGACGGCGCTGGGGCCAACGTCCTGACTTTC
D: NA; length: 13; size: NA; J: TRBJ2-7; V: TRBV18; CDR3: CASSELPSYEQYF; DNA: TGTGCCAGCTCGGAACTACCATCCTACGAGCAGTACTTC
D: NA; length: 14; size: once; J: TRBJ2-1; V: TRBV15; CDR3: CATAGLPLVNEQFF; DNA: TGTGCCACCGCGGGACTCCCCTTAGTGAATGAGCAGTTCTTC
D: NA; length: 13; size: NA; J: TRBJ2-7; V: TRBV2; CDR3: CASSDDRTYEQYF; DNA: TGTGCCAGCAGCGATGACCGAACTTACGAGCAGTACTTC
D: NA; length: 15; size: NA; J: TRBJ1-2; V: TRBV15; CDR3: CATSRDKGSTYGYTF; DNA: TGTGCCACCAGCAGAGATAAAGGCAGCACCTATGGCTACACCTTC
D: NA; length: 15; size: once; J: TRBJ1-1; V: TRBV4-3; CDR3: CASSQGIRVNTEAFF; DNA: TGCGCCAGCAGCCAAGGGATACGGGTGAACACTGAAGCTTTCTTT
D: NA; length: 15; size: NA; J: TRBJ1-6; V: TRBV24-1; CDR3: CATSDSSLDNSPLHF; DNA: TGTGCCACCAGTGATTCCTCCCTTGATAATTCACCCCTCCACTTT
D: NA; length: 10; size: NA; J: TRBJ2-1; V: TRBV28; CDR3: CASGRNEQFF; DNA: TGTGCCAGCGGGAGGAATGAGCAGTTCTTC
D: NA; length: 14; size: NA; J: TRBJ2-5; V: TRBV7-2; CDR3: CASSLRLEAETQYF; DNA: TGTGCCAGCAGTCTCCGATTGGAGGCGGAGACCCAGTACTTC
D: TRBD2; length: 17; size: NA; J: TRBJ2-5; V: TRBV7-3; CDR3: CASSRTSSGGRQETQYF; DNA: TGTGCCAGCAGCCGCACATCTAGCGGGGGGAGGCAAGAGACCCAGTACTTC
D: TRBD1; length: 16; size: few; J: TRBJ1-2; V: TRBV4-1; CDR3: CASSRIRQGGDYGYTF; DNA: TGCGCCAGCAGCCGAATTAGACAGGGGGGTGACTATGGCTACACCTTC
D: TRBD1; length: 13; size: NA; J: TRBJ2-5; V: TRBV9; CDR3: CASSAQGEETQYF; DNA: TGTGCCAGCAGCGCGCAGGGGGAAGAGACCCAGTACTTC